Presented here are 32 T cell receptor beta chains from one specimen sequenced in a study of T cell responses to AZD1222 COVID-19 vaccine. Sequencing used immunoSEQ multiplex PCR; TCRdb keeps in-frame clones, though not all of them. The sample lists 95,000 to 110,000 clones; 90% were seen once. The sample consisted of peripheral blood, taken on day 0 of AZD1222 vaccination. The receptors originated from an adult in good health.

The V call is TRBV3-1 (or the pseudogene TRBV3-2), the J call TRBJ2-5; D remains unclear. CDR3 length: 14 residues. Trimming took off 0 bases at V and 4 bases at J, with 9 bases between the two ends. Germline CDR1 is LGHDT and CDR2 is YNNKEL (reference sequence). The CDR3 sequence is CASSQDGSRETQYF. Here the CDR3 DNA reads TGTGCCAGCAGCCAAGACGGGTCGCGAGAGACCCAGTACTTC.

This clone occurred once. The chain has TRBV19 and TRBJ2-2; TRBD2 might be the D (7 bases). The CDR3 is 14 residues long. Germline values: CDR1 LNHDA, CDR2 SQIVND (reference sequence). Trimming took 10 bases from V and 6 from J, leaving 18 bases between them. The DNA of the CDR3 is TGTGCCACCCTTAGGGGGGGGGCTCCCGGGGAGCTGTTTTTT. The encoded protein is CATLRGGAPGELFF. Drawing the rest from reference TRBV19 and TRBJ2-2, the complete variable domain is DGGITQSPKYLFRKEGQNVTLSCEQNLNHDAMYWYRQDPGQGLRLIYYSQIVNDFQKGDIAEGYSVSREKKESFPLTVTSAQKNPTAFYLCATLRGGAPGELFFGEGSRLTVL.

The chain couples TRBV18 to TRBJ2-1, with 7 bases that match TRBD2. J gave up 4 bases and V 8 bases, and 11 bases lay outside the gene matches. CDR3 size: 15 residues. CDR1 and CDR2 (germline): KGHSH, LQKENI. The CDR3 reads CASRPPGLLYNEQFF. The CDR3 bases are TGTGCCAGCCGACCACCGGGACTACTTTACAATGAGCAGTTCTTC.

This clone was seen once. This chain joins TRBV6-5 and TRBJ2-7; D is perhaps TRBD1 (6 bases). This CDR3 region has 16 residues. V lost 2 bases, J lost 2 bases, and 16 bases lay in between. In germline, CDR1 is MNHEY, CDR2 SVGAGI. As DNA, the CDR3 is TGTGCCAGCAGTTACCCCCCGACAGGCCCCCCCTACGAGCAGTACTTC. It is translated as CASSYPPTGPPYEQYF.

The gene calls are TRBV6-4 and TRBJ2-3; 8 nucleotides agree with TRBD2. The CDR3 spans 14 residues. V shed 3 bases and J 5 bases; nucleotides not matched to a gene: 4. CDR1 and CDR2 (germline): MRHNA, SNTAGT. For the CDR3, the DNA is TGTGCCAGCAGTGAACGGGGGGGCGAAGATACGCAGTATTTT. Amino acid sequence: CASSERGGEDTQYF.

This clone turned up a few times. V is TRBV19 and J is TRBJ2-5; 8 bases match TRBD1. CDR1 and CDR2 (germline): LNHDA, SQIVND (reference sequence). The CDR3 is 15 residues long. J gave up 5 bases and V 1 base, and 6 bases lay outside the gene matches. In DNA, the CDR3 is TGTGCCAGTAGTATAGGGGACAGGAGGACGGAGACCCAGTACTTC. It translates to CASSIGDRRTETQYF.

The V gene is TRBV2, the J gene TRBJ2-1, with D tentatively TRBD1 or TRBD2 (6 bases each). Germline V gene sequence: CDR1 SNHLY, CDR2 FYNNEI. V lost 2 bases and J 7 bases, leaving 9 bases between the germline ends. The CDR3 has 13 amino acids. This CDR3 reads CASSERRGNEQFF. DNA for the CDR3: TGTGCCAGCAGTGAACGGAGGGGGAATGAGCAGTTCTTC. Full variable domain (remainder filled in from reference TRBV2 and TRBJ2-1): EPEVTQTPSHQVTQMGQEVILRCVPISNHLYFYWYRQILGQKVEFLVSFYNNEISEKSEIFDDQFSVERPDGSNFTLKIRSTKLEDSAMYFCASSERRGNEQFFGPGTRLTVL.

The chain uses TRBV4-3 and TRBJ1-2; possibly TRBD1 for D (5 bases). This CDR3 has 14 residues. V gave up 3 bases and J gave up 4 bases, with 12 bases separating them. Germline CDR1 reads LGHNA; CDR2 reads YSLEER. DNA for the CDR3: TGCGCCAGCAGCCATTTGCAGGGCACCTATGGCTACACCTTC. Translating gives CASSHLQGTYGYTF.

The genes are TRBV29-1 and TRBJ2-3; no clear D gene. With 7 bases removed from V and 1 base from J, the gap between germline ends came to 9 bases. There are 12 residues in the CDR3. Germline values: CDR1 SQVTM, CDR2 ANQGSEA. The CDR3 region has the DNA TGCAGCGGGACCGACCGCACAGATACGCAGTATTTT. Its protein is CSGTDRTDTQYF.

The chain uses TRBV5-1 and TRBJ2-5; TRBD2 matches at 10 bases. The V and J ends lost 0 bases and 3 bases, in that order; junction bases with no gene match: 2. This CDR3 region has 15 residues. CDR1 is SGHRS, CDR2 YFSETQ, per germline. CDR3 region: CASSLDGLAEETQYF. The CDR3 nucleotides are TGCGCCAGCAGCTTGGATGGACTAGCGGAAGAGACCCAGTACTTC.

The chain is built from TRBV5-6 and TRBJ2-3; no firm D call. The ends were cut back, 1 base at V and 5 bases at J, with 5 bases in the middle. The CDR3 is 12 amino acids. Looked up from germline, CDR1 is SGHDT and CDR2 is YYEEEE. In nucleotides, the CDR3 is TGTGCCAGCAGCTTGTCCGGAGATACGCAGTATTTT. Its translation: CASSLSGDTQYF. Filled out from reference TRBV5-6 and TRBJ2-3, the complete variable domain reads DAGVTQSPTHLIKTRGQQVTLRCSPKSGHDTVSWYQQALGQGPQFIFQYYEEEERQRGNFPDRFSGHQFPNYSSELNVNALLLGDSALYLCASSLSGDTQYFGPGTRLTVL.

This chain connects TRBV30 to TRBJ1-2; tentatively, D is TRBD1 (5 bases). The CDR3 runs to 13 residues. Between the trimmed V and J ends, which lost 2 bases and 8 bases, there was a span of 15 bases. Germline V CDR1 and CDR2: GTSNPN, SVGIG (reference sequence). This CDR3 reads CAWSPGGYGGYTF. The CDR3 DNA follows: TGTGCCTGGAGTCCCGGGGGGTACGGCGGCTACACCTTC.

This chain joins TRBV19 and TRBJ1-3; D not certain. CDR3 length: 13 residues. The germline CDR1 and CDR2 sequences are LNHDA and SQIVND (reference sequence). With 6 bases removed from V and 4 bases from J, the gap between germline ends came to 10 bases. CDR3 amino acids: CASSELRGNTIYF. The DNA for the CDR3 is TGTGCCAGTAGCGAACTTAGGGGAAACACCATATATTTT. The full variable domain, with the rest looked up from reference TRBV19 and TRBJ1-3, is DGGITQSPKYLFRKEGQNVTLSCEQNLNHDAMYWYRQDPGQGLRLIYYSQIVNDFQKGDIAEGYSVSREKKESFPLTVTSAQKNPTAFYLCASSELRGNTIYFGEGSWLTVV.

This chain links TRBV11-2 with TRBJ2-1, with D hard to call. This CDR3 is 11 amino acids long. The germline gives CDR1 SGHAT, CDR2 FQNNGV. V lost 1 base and J 8 bases, leaving 3 bases between the germline ends. In DNA, the CDR3 is TGTGCCAGCAGCTTAGGTCATGAGCAGTTCTTC. It yields the protein CASSLGHEQFF.

This sequence joins TRBV19 and TRBJ1-5, with 8 bases identical to TRBD1. This CDR3 is 13 amino acids long. Germline V CDR1 and CDR2: LNHDA, SQIVND (reference sequence). After removal of 5 bases from V and 6 bases from J, the junction contained 3 bases not matched to a gene. CDR3 sequence reads: CASSPGGFQPQHF. CDR3 nucleotides: TGTGCCAGTAGTCCAGGGGGCTTTCAGCCCCAGCATTTT. Based on the CDR3 plus reference TRBV19 and TRBJ1-5, the full variable domain is DGGITQSPKYLFRKEGQNVTLSCEQNLNHDAMYWYRQDPGQGLRLIYYSQIVNDFQKGDIAEGYSVSREKKESFPLTVTSAQKNPTAFYLCASSPGGFQPQHFGDGTRLSIL.

The genes are TRBV14 and TRBJ2-7; 8 positions match TRBD2. After removal of 4 bases from V and 6 bases from J, the junction contained 17 bases not matched to a gene. This CDR3 spans 17 amino acids. Germline V CDR1 and CDR2: SGHDN, FVKESK. DNA of the CDR3: TGTGCCAGCAGCCTCAGAAGACCGGGACTAGGTTACGGCGAGCAGTACTTC. It yields the protein CASSLRRPGLGYGEQYF.

The rearrangement links TRBV6-5 to TRBJ2-7, with 11 bases that match TRBD2. Germline values: CDR1 MNHEY, CDR2 SVGAGI. CDR3 length equals 14 residues. The V segment lost 7 bases and the J segment 5 bases; nucleotides outside the gene matches: 7. In nucleotides, the CDR3 is TGTGCCAGCACCGTAGCGGGGGGGAGCCACGAGCAGTACTTC. Residues: CASTVAGGSHEQYF.

This chain connects TRBV7-5 to TRBJ1-6. TRBV7-5 is classified as a pseudogene. CDR3 length equals 19 residues. CDR3: CARSWVSAGRQLPYSPLHF. CDR3 in DNA: TGTGCCAGAAGCTGGGTCTCCGCGGGGAGGCAGTTACCCTATTCACCCCTCCACTTT.

The genes are TRBV4-2 and TRBJ2-7; 8 nucleotides align to TRBD1. Germline trimming cut 0 bases from V and 1 base from J; bases unmatched to any gene: 2. This CDR3 is built from 15 residues. Looked up from germline, CDR1 is LGHNA and CDR2 is YNFKEQ. CDR3 region: CASSQETGESYEQYF. The DNA of the CDR3 is TGTGCCAGCAGCCAAGAGACAGGGGAGTCCTACGAGCAGTACTTC.

This clone showed up just once. V is TRBV3-1 (or the pseudogene TRBV3-2) and J is TRBJ2-1; 8 nucleotides align to TRBD1. Germline V gives CDR1 LGHDT, CDR2 YNNKEL (reference sequence). J gave up 7 bases and V 4 bases, and 9 bases lay outside the gene matches. This CDR3 is 15 amino acids long. This CDR3 reads CASSLRGQERNEQFF. For the CDR3, the DNA is TGTGCCAGCAGCCTAAGGGGACAGGAAAGGAATGAGCAGTTCTTC.

The genes are TRBV9 and TRBJ1-6, with D possibly matching TRBD1 (6 bases). The V end was cut by 0 bases, the J end by 1 base, with 11 bases between. From germline, CDR1 is SGDLS and CDR2 YYNGEE. The CDR3 contains 17 residues. In DNA form, the CDR3 reads TGTGCCAGCAGCGTAGGAAGGACAGATTCCTATAATTCACCCCTCCACTTT. Protein product: CASSVGRTDSYNSPLHF.

The chain links TRBV28 to TRBJ1-6, with 8 bases that match TRBD1. The CDR3 runs to 18 residues. Germline trimming cut 3 bases from V and 9 bases from J; bases unmatched to any gene: 16. Germline loops: CDR1 MDHEN, CDR2 SYDVKM. CDR3 sequence reads: CASSLAGQGVWLGSPLHF. CDR3 sequence (DNA): TGTGCCAGCAGTTTGGCCGGACAGGGTGTTTGGTTGGGTTCACCCCTCCACTTT.

The chain uses TRBV18 and TRBJ2-1; D call uncertain. The CDR3 loop spans 13 amino acids. Looked up from germline, CDR1 is KGHSH and CDR2 is LQKENI. Trimming left V 4 bases short and J 0 bases short, with 4 bases between. The CDR3 loop is CASSLFSYNEQFF. CDR3 nucleotide sequence: TGTGCCAGCTCACTATTCTCCTACAATGAGCAGTTCTTC. Looking up the rest from reference TRBV18 and TRBJ2-1 gives the full variable domain: NAGVMQNPRHLVRRRGQEARLRCSPMKGHSHVYWYRQLPEEGLKFMVYLQKENIIDESGMPKERFSAEFPKEGPSILRIQQVVRGDSAAYFCASSLFSYNEQFFGPGTRLTVL.

The V gene is TRBV5-6, the J gene TRBJ1-2; TRBD1 might be the D (5 bases). Trimming removed 3 bases at V and 3 bases at J, with 15 bases between. There are 15 residues in the CDR3. Germline loops: CDR1 SGHDT, CDR2 YYEEEE. The CDR3 sequence is CASSSGRGSYYGYTF. The CDR3 region has the DNA TGTGCCAGCAGCTCCGGACGGGGGTCGTACTATGGCTACACCTTC.

The rearrangement links TRBV2 to TRBJ1-1, with D tentatively TRBD1 (5 bases). This CDR3 is 13 amino acids long. Trimming took 4 bases from V and 10 from J, leaving 16 bases between them. Germline V gene data show CDR1 as SNHLY and CDR2 as FYNNEI. This chain's CDR3 is CASSVFEQAGAFF. The DNA for the CDR3 is TGTGCCAGCAGTGTTTTCGAACAGGCGGGAGCTTTCTTT.

The genes are TRBV20-1 and TRBJ2-5, with 13 positions matching TRBD2. Germline-derived CDR1 and CDR2 are DFQATT and SNEGSKA (reference sequence). V lost 3 bases, J lost 0 bases, and 4 bases stayed unmatched. The CDR3 has 16 amino acids. Here the CDR3 DNA reads TGCAGTGCTAGTCTGGGACTAGCGGGGAACCAAGAGACCCAGTACTTC. Translated: CSASLGLAGNQETQYF.

This clone was seen a single time. The rearrangement links TRBV19 to TRBJ2-5; D uncertain. Germline lookup yields CDR1 LNHDA and CDR2 SQIVND (reference sequence). The V end was cut by 5 bases, the J end by 4 bases, with 8 bases between. The CDR3 sequence is 12 residues long. The CDR3 sequence is CASSGAAETQYF. The CDR3 coding sequence is TGTGCCAGTAGTGGCGCAGCAGAGACCCAGTACTTC.

The chain links TRBV6-5 to TRBJ1-5; D might be TRBD1 (6 bases). The CDR3 is 15 residues long. With 5 bases removed from V and 6 bases from J, the gap between germline ends came to 17 bases. The germline gives CDR1 MNHEY, CDR2 SVGAGI. The CDR3 region has the DNA TGTGCCAGCAGTCGGGGGCGGGGCTCGTTTCAGCCCCAGCATTTT. Amino acids: CASSRGRGSFQPQHF.

The gene calls are TRBV19 and TRBJ1-2, with D possibly TRBD1 on 5 matching bases. The germline V gene encodes CDR1 LNHDA and CDR2 SQIVND (reference sequence). The CDR3 covers 12 residues. Trimming stripped 6 bases from V and 8 bases from J, with 13 bases between. CDR3 sequence: CASRGADLGYTF. The CDR3 nucleotides read TGTGCCAGTAGAGGGGCAGACCTGGGCTACACCTTC. The whole variable domain, remainder taken from reference TRBV19 and TRBJ1-2, is DGGITQSPKYLFRKEGQNVTLSCEQNLNHDAMYWYRQDPGQGLRLIYYSQIVNDFQKGDIAEGYSVSREKKESFPLTVTSAQKNPTAFYLCASRGADLGYTFGSGTRLTVV.

The gene calls are TRBV5-6 and TRBJ2-6; D is uncertain. The CDR3 has 14 residues. Per germline, CDR1 SGHDT and CDR2 YYEEEE. Trimming pared 3 bases from V and 7 bases from J, leaving 11 bases between. In DNA form, the CDR3 reads TGTGCCAGCAGCTCCCGGTCTACAGCCAACGTCCTGACTTTC. Translated: CASSSRSTANVLTF.

The chain carries TRBV3-1 (or the pseudogene TRBV3-2) and TRBJ2-7, with D tentatively TRBD1 (6 bases). V dropped 4 bases and J dropped 1 base, with 8 bases sitting between them. The length of the CDR3 is 13 residues. Germline CDR1 and CDR2: LGHDT and YNNKEL (reference sequence). CDR3 bases: TGTGCCAGCAGCCTCAGGGGTTCCTACGAGCAGTACTTC. Encoded protein: CASSLRGSYEQYF.

V usage is TRBV5-1 and J usage is TRBJ1-6; 10 bases map to TRBD1. J gave up 10 bases and V 5 bases, and 9 bases lay outside the gene matches. The CDR3 consists of 15 residues. CDR1 and CDR2 (germline): SGHRS, YFSETQ. CDR3 amino acids: CASRMPGTGVSPLHF. CDR3 nucleotide sequence: TGCGCCAGCAGAATGCCCGGGACAGGGGTGTCACCCCTCCACTTT.